This entry features one T cell receptor (beta chain) sequence. Its antigen is undetermined. This sample was taken from a study of T cell responses to AZD1222 COVID-19 vaccine. Study conclusions and caveats: There were vaccine-associated CD4 TCRs across spike, dominant at 160-218 and 743-854. After two AZD1222 doses, spike-specific TCR breadth and depth rose versus day 0. In a largely white British group with more females than males, clonal diversity was possibly underestimated.

Using immunoSEQ multiplex PCR, the repertoire was profiled, and TCRdb retains in-frame clones only, with some absent. The sample includes some 140,000 clones, more than 85% of them seen just once. Per germline, CDR1 KGHSH and CDR2 LQKENI. The ends were cut back, 4 bases at V and 6 bases at J, with 9 bases in the middle. The CDR3 contains 12 residues. This chain connects TRBV18 to TRBJ1-2; no reliable D call. The receptor was derived from an adult in good health. The sample was peripheral blood, taken on day 0 of AZD1222 vaccination. The CDR3 DNA reads as TGTGCCAGCTCACAGGAGTCGGATGGCTACACCTTC. Translation gives CASSQESDGYTF.